The 28 T cell receptor beta chains in this list originate from one sample, sequenced in a study of shared clonotypes between healthy human individuals. Profiled with immunoSEQ multiplex PCR; TCRdb holds only in-frame clones, not every one. There are under 2,500,000 clones in the sample; roughly 95% occur only once, and approximately 0.13% lies in the top ten. The specimen sequenced was naive CD4+ T cells sorted from blood. Subset specified: CD45RA+ positively selected. These receptors came from a man between 18 and 35 years old in good health.

J is TRBJ2-2 and V is TRBV5-1; a possible D gene is TRBD1 (5 bases). Trimming shortened V by 1 base and J by 2 bases, and 15 bases separated the two germline ends. The CDR3 consists of 17 residues. From germline, CDR1 is SGHRS and CDR2 YFSETQ. The CDR3 coding sequence is TGCGCCAGCAGCTTGACTGGACACCAACCCAACACCGGGGAGCTGTTTTTT. Translating it yields CASSLTGHQPNTGELFF. The whole variable domain, filled in from reference TRBV5-1 and TRBJ2-2, reads KAGVTQTPRYLIKTRGQQVTLSCSPISGHRSVSWYQQTPGQGLQFLFEYFSETQRNKGNFPGRFSGRQFSNSRSEMNVSTLELGDSALYLCASSLTGHQPNTGELFFGEGSRLTVL.

Regarding this clone: The same CDR3 arises from other DNA sequences in this sample as well. The CDR3 DNA reads as TGCGCCAGCAGCACGGGACAGGGGACCGGGGAGCTGTTTTTT. Its protein is CASSTGQGTGELFF. This chain uses TRBV5-1 with TRBJ2-2; 10 nucleotides align to TRBD1. Germline CDR1 SGHRS, CDR2 YFSETQ. After removal of 4 bases from V and 5 bases from J, the junction contained 2 bases not matched to a gene. The CDR3 has 14 residues.

This chain connects TRBV5-1 to TRBJ1-1, with D tentatively TRBD1 (5 bases). The CDR3 has 16 residues. The germline V and J ends were trimmed by 2 bases and 2 bases, with 16 bases remaining between them. CDR1 SGHRS and CDR2 YFSETQ come from the germline V gene. The CDR3 loop is CASSLIGWGENTEAFF. DNA of the CDR3: TGCGCCAGCAGCTTAATCGGGTGGGGGGAAAACACTGAAGCTTTCTTT.

This clone is a singleton in its sample. The chain links TRBV18 to TRBJ1-1; no firm D call. The CDR3 loop spans 13 amino acids. Germline V CDR1 and CDR2: KGHSH, LQKENI. The V end lost 3 bases, the J end lost 4 bases, and 9 bases lay between the germline ends. The CDR3 is CASSPPGITEAFF. The CDR3 DNA reads TGTGCCAGCTCACCGCCGGGGATCACTGAAGCTTTCTTT.

The V gene is TRBV6-5, the J gene TRBJ1-6; D is ambiguous. Germline loops: CDR1 MNHEY, CDR2 SVGAGI. CDR3 length equals 14 residues. Trimming cost V 2 bases and J 8 bases, with 10 bases left between them. The CDR3 DNA is TGTGCCAGCAGTTACGAGGCATCATATTCACCCCTCCACTTT. This encodes CASSYEASYSPLHF.

V is TRBV11-2 and J is TRBJ2-7; D call uncertain. The V gene's germline CDR1 is SGHAT and CDR2 FQNNGV. The CDR3 extends over 15 amino acids. Trimming took off 1 base at V and 2 bases at J, with 12 bases between the two ends. CDR3 region: CASSLGTALPYEQYF. The CDR3 coding sequence is TGTGCCAGCAGCTTAGGAACAGCCCTACCCTACGAGCAGTACTTC.

The chain is built from TRBV6-5 and TRBJ2-1, with D hard to call. Per the germline V gene, CDR1 is MNHEY and CDR2 is SVGAGI. V dropped 6 bases and J dropped 7 bases, with 7 bases sitting between them. The CDR3 totals 11 residues. The chain's CDR3 is CASRRQNEQFF. Here the CDR3 DNA reads TGTGCCAGCAGACGTCAGAATGAGCAGTTCTTC.

The rearrangement joins TRBV19 to TRBJ2-7; 9 bases are shared with TRBD1. Germline CDR1 LNHDA, CDR2 SQIVND (reference sequence). V lost 4 bases, J lost 0 bases, and 7 bases stayed unmatched. The CDR3 totals 16 residues. CDR3 loop: CASSTGTGRLSYEQYF. The CDR3 DNA sequence: TGTGCCAGTAGTACCGGGACAGGGCGCCTCTCCTACGAGCAGTACTTC.

The chain links TRBV6-4 to TRBJ1-1; weak D call: TRBD1 (6 bases). V gave up 5 bases and J gave up 4 bases, with 11 bases separating them. The CDR3 has 13 residues. Germline loops: CDR1 MRHNA, CDR2 SNTAGT. CDR3 DNA sequence: TGTGCCAGCAGTTTTACCAGGGGCACTGAAGCTTTCTTT. As protein: CASSFTRGTEAFF.

The chain uses TRBV6-6 and TRBJ2-7, with 9 bases aligning to TRBD2. CDR1 is MNHNY and CDR2 is SVGAGI in the germline V gene (reference sequence). V trimming: 8 bases; J trimming: 2 bases; junction bases outside the gene matches: 7. The CDR3 spans 14 residues. The CDR3 loop is CASLNSGGAYEQYF. CDR3 nucleotides: TGTGCCAGCTTGAATAGCGGGGGAGCCTACGAGCAGTACTTC.

The chain couples TRBV9 to TRBJ1-1; perhaps TRBD1 as D (5 bases). V was cut by 4 bases and J by 8 bases, with 12 bases left in between. CDR3 size: 12 residues. Germline CDR1 and CDR2: SGDLS and YYNGEE. The CDR3 here is CASSQTGGEAFF. In DNA, the CDR3 is TGTGCCAGCAGCCAAACGGGGGGAGAAGCTTTCTTT.

The rearrangement joins TRBV10-3 to TRBJ2-7, with TRBD2 matching over 7 bases. The V gene's germline CDR1 is ENHRY and CDR2 SYGVKD. Germline trimming cut 2 bases from V and 6 bases from J; bases unmatched to any gene: 10. The CDR3 is made up of 15 amino acids. The CDR3 DNA reads TGTGCCATCAGTGAGCCTACCGCGGGAGCGGTCGAGCAGTACTTC. Translated, it gives CAISEPTAGAVEQYF.

The chain employs TRBV15 and TRBJ1-2; D gene uncertain. Trimming removed 11 bases at V and 0 bases at J, with 13 bases between. Germline loops: CDR1 LNHNV, CDR2 YYDKDF (reference sequence). This CDR3 comprises 13 residues. The DNA for the CDR3 is TGTGCCCCCGATCCGAGGCCTAACTATGGCTACACCTTC. Amino acid sequence: CAPDPRPNYGYTF.

This sequence joins TRBV6-1 and TRBJ1-1, with 10 positions matching TRBD1. The germline CDR1 and CDR2 sequences are MNHNS and SASEGT. V lost 4 bases and J lost 6; bases outside the gene matches: 8. This CDR3 is built from 15 residues. Here the CDR3 reads CASSVRTGGESEAFF. DNA for the CDR3: TGTGCCAGCAGTGTGCGGACAGGGGGGGAATCTGAAGCTTTCTTT.

The V gene is TRBV4-3, the J gene TRBJ2-7; D possibly matches TRBD1 or TRBD2 (5 bases each). CDR3 length equals 16 residues. Per the germline V gene, CDR1 is LGHNA and CDR2 is YSLEER. V shed 1 base and J shed 0 bases, with 13 bases lying between them. For the CDR3, the DNA is TGCGCCAGCAGCCAAGGTTGGGGGATAAGCTCCTACGAGCAGTACTTC. Protein sequence: CASSQGWGISSYEQYF.

The chain links TRBV7-8 to TRBJ2-5; TRBD2 matches at 13 bases. Trimming took 4 bases from V and 4 from J; bases not matched to a gene: 6. This CDR3 contains 16 residues. Germline CDR1 is SGHVS and CDR2 is FQNEAQ. The CDR3 DNA reads as TGTGCCAGCAGCTGGACTAGCGGGGGTACTGGAGAGACCCAGTACTTC. This codes for CASSWTSGGTGETQYF.

The chain combines TRBV29-1 with TRBJ2-5, with 10 positions matching TRBD1. Germline CDR1 and CDR2: SQVTM and ANQGSEA. Unmatched junction bases numbered 13, after V lost 7 bases and J lost 5 bases. This CDR3 spans 15 amino acids. The CDR3 DNA is TGCAGCGCCGGTGGATCGACAGGGGGCACGGAGACCCAGTACTTC. It encodes CSAGGSTGGTETQYF.

The chain is built from TRBV6-1 and TRBJ1-5; the match to TRBD1 covers 7 bases. The CDR3 is 15 amino acids. Germline loops: CDR1 MNHNS, CDR2 SASEGT. V trimming: 6 bases; J trimming: 6 bases; junction bases outside the gene matches: 11. The CDR3 sequence is CASRKDRSTSQPQHF. In nucleotides, the CDR3 is TGTGCCAGCAGAAAGGACAGGAGTACAAGTCAGCCCCAGCATTTT.

The chain joins TRBV4-1 to TRBJ2-1; tentative D call: TRBD2 (6 bases). The CDR3 length is 16 residues. Germline CDR1 and CDR2: MGHRA and YSYEKL. The V end lost 5 bases, the J end lost 5 bases, and 19 bases lay between the germline ends. The CDR3 loop reads CASSAPRGGGNNEQFF. In DNA form, the CDR3 reads TGCGCCAGCAGCGCCCCCCGGGGAGGAGGTAACAATGAGCAGTTCTTC.

The chain combines TRBV28 with TRBJ2-7; TRBD2 is a possible D gene (6 bases). This CDR3 is built from 14 residues. CDR1 MDHEN and CDR2 SYDVKM come from the germline V gene. V was shortened by 7 bases and J by 4 bases, with 17 bases between the two germline ends. The DNA for the CDR3 is TGTGCCAGCAACTTCGGAGGGAAGAGGTACGAGCAGTACTTC. Its translation is CASNFGGKRYEQYF.

Only one count was recorded for this clone. The rearrangement links TRBV29-1 to TRBJ1-1; 10 nucleotides align to TRBD1. V dropped 4 bases and J dropped 8; count of bases not matched to a gene: 7. Germline-derived CDR1 and CDR2 are SQVTM and ANQGSEA. The CDR3 runs to 13 residues. Written as DNA, the CDR3 is TGCAGCGTTGTCGGGACAGGGGTAACCGAAGCTTTCTTT. Its translation is CSVVGTGVTEAFF.

The chain couples TRBV28 to TRBJ1-1; no clear D gene. Germline CDR1 and CDR2: MDHEN and SYDVKM. With 3 bases removed from V and 11 bases from J, the gap between germline ends came to 13 bases. This CDR3 region has 12 residues. The CDR3: CASSLTPTGAFF. The CDR3 region has the DNA TGTGCCAGCAGTTTGACCCCAACCGGGGCTTTCTTT.

The chain uses TRBV10-2 and TRBJ2-5, with D possibly TRBD2 on 5 matching bases. CDR3 size: 15 residues. V lost 0 bases, J lost 4 bases, and 12 bases lay in between. Germline-derived CDR1 and CDR2 are WSHSY and SAAADI. The CDR3 protein is CASSESRGGGETQYF. The CDR3 DNA reads TGCGCCAGCAGTGAGTCTCGGGGTGGAGGAGAGACCCAGTACTTC.

The V gene is TRBV5-1, the J gene TRBJ1-2; D gene unclear. V was clipped by 4 bases and J by 8 bases, with 12 bases between them. This CDR3 is built from 12 residues. Germline V gene sequence: CDR1 SGHRS, CDR2 YFSETQ. Here the CDR3 DNA reads TGCGCCAGCAGCCTTGATATTGGGGGCTACACCTTC. Translated: CASSLDIGGYTF.

This chain connects TRBV27 to TRBJ2-2, with 7 bases matching TRBD1. This CDR3 is 15 amino acids long. The ends lost 8 bases at V and 1 base at J; junction bases unmatched: 7. CDR1 MNHEY and CDR2 SMNVEV come from the germline V gene (reference sequence). The CDR3 region has the DNA TGTGCCAGCCGCAGGGGGATCGAGAACACCGGGGAGCTGTTTTTT. Translated: CASRRGIENTGELFF.

This clone has a single count. The J gene is TRBJ1-4, the V gene TRBV30; D unresolved. From germline, CDR1 is GTSNPN and CDR2 SVGIG (reference sequence). This CDR3 is built from 13 residues. V lost 2 bases and J lost 8, with 12 bases in between. The CDR3 is CAWSKGTGEKLFF. As DNA, the CDR3 is TGTGCCTGGAGTAAGGGAACGGGCGAAAAACTGTTTTTT.

The chain uses TRBV7-8 and TRBJ2-7; no clear D gene. This CDR3 has 14 residues. Trimming cost V 5 bases and J 0 bases, with 11 bases left between them. Germline-derived CDR1 and CDR2 are SGHVS and FQNEAQ. The CDR3 reads CASSPPKGSYEQYF. For the CDR3, the DNA is TGTGCCAGCAGCCCCCCCAAGGGCTCCTACGAGCAGTACTTC.

The chain combines TRBV7-4 with TRBJ2-7; tentatively, D is TRBD1 (5 bases). Germline loops: CDR1 SGHVT, CDR2 SQSDAQ. Between the trimmed V and J ends, which lost 4 bases and 6 bases, there was a span of 19 bases. The CDR3 length is 15 residues. Here the CDR3 DNA reads TGTGCCAGCAGCTCATCCAGGGTCGACCTTACCGAGCAGTACTTC. It encodes CASSSSRVDLTEQYF.